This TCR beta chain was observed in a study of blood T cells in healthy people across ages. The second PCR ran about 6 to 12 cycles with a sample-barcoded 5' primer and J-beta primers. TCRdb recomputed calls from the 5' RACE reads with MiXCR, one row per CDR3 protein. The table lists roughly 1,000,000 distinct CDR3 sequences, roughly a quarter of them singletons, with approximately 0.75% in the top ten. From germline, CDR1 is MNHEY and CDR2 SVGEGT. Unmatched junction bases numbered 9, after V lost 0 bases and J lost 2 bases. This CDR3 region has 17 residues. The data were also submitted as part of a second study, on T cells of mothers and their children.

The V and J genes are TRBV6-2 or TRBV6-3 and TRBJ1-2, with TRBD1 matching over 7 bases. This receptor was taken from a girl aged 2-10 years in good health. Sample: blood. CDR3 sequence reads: CASSYSTTGRYNYGYTF. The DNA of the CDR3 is TGTGCCAGCAGTTACTCGACGACAGGGAGGTACAACTATGGCTACACCTTC.